The present T cell receptor beta chain was sequenced within a study of tumor-infiltrating lymphocytes in primary liver carcinoma. Across the study: With diameters of about 4.2 to 10 cm, tumors were stage T1-T3 N0M0.

Total RNA amounting to 500 ng was the source from which TCR beta cDNA was made with a constant-region primer. It was through three nested multiplex PCR rounds of slightly modified ARM-PCR that TCR beta libraries arose. Rounds one and two of PCR, each of roughly 10 cycles, were primed with TRBV1-TRBV30 forward primers and a C-beta reverse primer. TCRdb fed the multiplex PCR reads into MiXCR, producing one record per CDR3 protein. The sample carries about 120,000 distinct CDR3 sequences, approximately 71% recorded once. Between about 17 and 34 mg of unsorted bulk tissue served as the source from which RNA and DNA were co-extracted. The patients lived with chronic HBV infection and had not yet received any treatment. The CDR3 spans 13 residues. In germline, CDR1 is MGHDK, CDR2 SYGVNS. V lost 5 bases, J lost 6 bases, and 3 bases stayed unmatched.

Sequencing used tumor-adjacent normal liver tissue. This rearrangement joins TRBV25-1 to TRBJ1-2; 10 bases match TRBD1. The clonotype was recovered from a woman in her sixties or seventies with primary liver carcinoma and hepatitis B virus infection. CDR3 sequence (DNA): TGTGCCAGCAGTTTCGGGACAGGGGATGGCTACACCTTC. It codes for CASSFGTGDGYTF.